A selection of T cell receptor beta chains follows, all from one sample in a study of beta chain features in type 1 diabetes. Repertoires were generated with immunoSEQ multiplex PCR, while TCRdb's copy carries only in-frame clones and drops some. This table holds hundreds of thousands of clones, over 10% found once. The sample consisted of naive CD4+ T cells from blood. These receptors all come from a man in his late teens or twenties in good health. The CDR3 runs from the conserved cysteine through the conserved F or W. A D gene is named only where the DNA matches it firmly. Not every row has a clone size; where given, it reads once, few, many or a size class.

d_gene | j_gene | v_gene | abundance | CDR3nt | CDR3aa
. | TRBJ2-7 | TRBV7-2 | . | TGTGCCAGCAGCTTAGTGGTTCGGGGAAGCTCCTACGAGCAGTACTTC | CASSLVVRGSSYEQYF
TRBD1 | TRBJ1-1 | TRBV6-5 | . | TGTGCCAGCAGTTGGGGACAGGCTGAAGCTTTCTTT | CASSWGQAEAFF
. | TRBJ1-1 | TRBV30 | . | TGTGCCTGGATCCCTAGGATGAGAACTGAAGCTTTCTTT | CAWIPRMRTEAFF
. | TRBJ2-2 | TRBV7-9 | . | TGTGCCAGCAGCTCACAGACCACCGGGGAGCTGTTTTTT | CASSSQTTGELFF
. | TRBJ2-5 | TRBV7-3 | . | TGTGCCAGCGGCAGGGTGGGTGAGACCCAGTACTTC | CASGRVGETQYF
. | TRBJ1-1 | TRBV19 | . | TGTGCCAGTAGTGCAGGTACTGAAGCTTTCTTT | CASSAGTEAFF
. | TRBJ1-5 | TRBV4-3 | few | TGCGCCAGCAGTCGAGACGGGTATAGCAATCAGCCCCAGCATTTT | CASSRDGYSNQPQHF
. | TRBJ1-1 | TRBV30 | few | TGTGCCTGGAGTGCCGGGGATACTGAAGCTTTCTTT | CAWSAGDTEAFF
TRBD2 | TRBJ2-7 | TRBV4-2 | . | TGTGCCAGCAGCCAAGATCCTGTTGCCCGGACTAGCGGGGGAAATCTACAGTACTTC | CASSQDPVARTSGGNLQYF
. | TRBJ2-5 | TRBV28 | . | TGTGCCACCAGAAGGGGAGGGACCCAGTACTTC | CATRRGGTQYF
. | TRBJ2-2 | TRBV11-3 | . | TGTGCCAGCAGCTTAGATGGGCAGAACACCGGGGAGCTGTTTTTT | CASSLDGQNTGELFF
. | TRBJ1-5 | TRBV18 | . | TGTGCCAGCTCACCAGGTTCCTCGGGTCAGAACCAGCCCCAGCATTTT | CASSPGSSGQNQPQHF